Described below is a single TCR beta chain sequence and its context. This record belongs to a study of blood T cell repertoires in COVID-19. Repertoires were generated with immunoSEQ multiplex PCR, while TCRdb's copy carries only in-frame clones and drops some. Among a few hundred thousand clones listed, 82% were seen once. Sequenced input: PBMCs or T cells enriched from blood (not recorded which). The receptor comes from a man aged 40-49 years who had recovered from COVID-19.

CDR3 residues: CASIGLATTDTQYF. In nucleotides, the CDR3 is TGTGCCAGTATCGGACTAGCGACCACAGATACGCAGTATTTT. V is TRBV19 and J is TRBJ2-3; 9 bases match TRBD2. Unmatched junction bases numbered 4, after V lost 7 bases and J lost 2 bases. Germline assignment: CDR1 LNHDA and CDR2 SQIVND (reference sequence). This CDR3 comprises 14 residues.